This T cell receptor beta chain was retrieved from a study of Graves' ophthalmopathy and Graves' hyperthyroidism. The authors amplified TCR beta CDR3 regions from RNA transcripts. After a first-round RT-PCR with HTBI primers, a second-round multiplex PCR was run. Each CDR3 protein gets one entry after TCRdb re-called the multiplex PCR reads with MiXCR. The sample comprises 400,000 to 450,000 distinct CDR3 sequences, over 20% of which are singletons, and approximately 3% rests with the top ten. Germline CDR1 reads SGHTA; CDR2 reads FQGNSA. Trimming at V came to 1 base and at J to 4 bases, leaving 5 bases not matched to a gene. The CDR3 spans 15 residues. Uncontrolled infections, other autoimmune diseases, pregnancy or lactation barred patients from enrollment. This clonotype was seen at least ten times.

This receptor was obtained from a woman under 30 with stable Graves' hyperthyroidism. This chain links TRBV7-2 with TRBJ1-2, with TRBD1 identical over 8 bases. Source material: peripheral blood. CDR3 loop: CASSLGDRRLYGYTF. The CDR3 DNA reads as TGTGCCAGCAGCTTAGGGGACAGGAGACTCTATGGCTACACCTTC.